The 8 T cell receptor beta chains given below trace back to one sample, sequenced in a study of shared clonotypes between healthy human individuals. The protocol was immunoSEQ multiplex PCR, while the TCRdb copy is restricted to in-frame clones and leaves out a portion. The sample records fewer than 3 million clones, roughly 90% being singletons. The material sequenced was naive CD4+ T cells from PBMCs. The subset was: CD45RA+ positively selected. The receptors were gathered from a man aged 18-30 years in good health. Some clones in this sample may be carry-over from other donors' samples.

The J gene is TRBJ1-1, the V gene TRBV28, with TRBD1 matching 9 bases. Trimming removed 10 bases from V and 5 bases from J; junction bases left unmatched: 11. This CDR3 comprises 14 residues. CDR1 and CDR2 from the germline V gene are MDHEN and SYDVKM. CDR3 protein: CATLTSTGGTEAFF. The CDR3 region has the DNA TGTGCCACCTTAACCTCGACAGGGGGGACTGAAGCTTTCTTT.

The chain links TRBV7-9 to TRBJ2-7; D not resolved. This CDR3 has 14 residues. Trimming removed 6 bases at V and 7 bases at J, with 19 bases between. Germline-derived CDR1 and CDR2 are SEHNR and FQNEAQ (reference sequence). The CDR3 region is CASSFRRLGVEQYF. CDR3 coding DNA: TGTGCCAGCAGTTTTCGGCGGCTGGGTGTAGAGCAGTACTTC.

This chain uses TRBV27 with TRBJ2-1; a weak D match, TRBD2 (5 bases). Trimming took 5 bases from V and 2 from J, leaving 22 bases between them. From germline, CDR1 is MNHEY and CDR2 SMNVEV (reference sequence). The CDR3 sequence is 18 residues long. The CDR3 reads CASSPSPLGRGAYNEQFF. CDR3 coding DNA: TGTGCCAGCAGTCCGAGTCCCCTAGGTCGGGGAGCCTACAATGAGCAGTTCTTC.

The chain links TRBV29-1 to TRBJ2-7; the match to TRBD1 covers 7 bases. There are 14 residues in the CDR3. Per the germline V gene, CDR1 is SQVTM and CDR2 is ANQGSEA. The ends lost 6 bases at V and 1 base at J; junction bases unmatched: 9. CDR3 region: CSVRDRVPSYEQYF. The CDR3 nucleotides are TGCAGCGTCCGCGACAGGGTTCCGTCCTACGAGCAGTACTTC.

This chain uses TRBV9 with TRBJ1-5, with D unresolved. CDR1 and CDR2 from the germline V gene are SGDLS and YYNGEE. The CDR3 contains 14 residues. Trimming left V 4 bases short and J 4 bases short, with 12 bases between. In DNA form, the CDR3 reads TGTGCCAGCAGCCCAGATCCAATTAATCAGCCCCAGCATTTT. This sequence encodes CASSPDPINQPQHF.

The chain is built from TRBV6-5 and TRBJ2-7, with 7 bases aligning to TRBD2. The CDR3 spans 14 residues. The germline V gene has CDR1 MNHEY and CDR2 SVGAGI. V shed 5 bases and J 3 bases; nucleotides not matched to a gene: 7. The CDR3 sequence is CASSRSGEGYEQYF. The CDR3 region has the DNA TGTGCCAGCAGTCGGTCCGGGGAGGGCTACGAGCAGTACTTC.

V usage is TRBV9 and J usage is TRBJ1-2; the match to TRBD1 covers 8 bases. The CDR3 is 14 residues long. Germline CDR1 SGDLS, CDR2 YYNGEE. V lost 4 bases to trimming and J lost 6 bases; unmatched junction nucleotides: 8. CDR3: CASSPPGQANGYTF. Here the CDR3 DNA reads TGTGCCAGCAGCCCCCCGGGACAGGCCAATGGCTACACCTTC. The full variable domain, its missing parts supplied by reference TRBV9 and TRBJ1-2, is DSGVTQTPKHLITATGQRVTLRCSPRSGDLSVYWYQQSLDQGLQFLIQYYNGEERAKGNILERFSAQQFPDLHSELNLSSLELGDSALYFCASSPPGQANGYTFGSGTRLTVV.

This chain links TRBV9 with TRBJ1-2; D may be TRBD1 (6 bases). V lost 7 bases and J lost 4, with 29 bases in between. Germline V gives CDR1 SGDLS, CDR2 YYNGEE. The CDR3 totals 18 residues. The CDR3 nucleotides are TGTGCCAGCTCACCGTTCGTGACATACAGGGTTAGTAGCTATGGCTACACCTTC. Protein product: CASSPFVTYRVSSYGYTF.